These 30 T cell receptor beta chains came from one sample sequenced in a study of vaccination effects on CD4 cells after COVID-19 (dated by TCRdb to 2022 to 2024). The method behind the library was the immunoSEQ multiplex PCR assay. Held by TCRdb, this immuneACCESS table contains in-frame sequences only and omits some clones. Under half of the omission traces to an unresolved V gene where checked; the cause of the rest is unknown. This sample lists 30,000 or so clones; approximately 72% were detected once. More than 25% of the sample is held by the ten biggest clonotypes. The ViraFEST assay stimulated PBMC with viral peptide pools and then used TCR sequencing to identify antigen-specific CD4+ T cell clonotypes by expansion. After more than 9 days of culture, CD4+ T cells were isolated with the EasySep CD4+ T cell isolation kit. Convalescent patients had PCR-confirmed SARS-CoV-2 infection between March and December 2020, before Alpha, Beta and Delta variants emerged in the United States.

Their antigens remain unidentified. The material sequenced was CD4+ T cells from PBMCs cultured with a peptide pool, taken before COVID-19 vaccination. These receptors were collected from a human donor who had a prior SARS-CoV-2 infection.

This clone has more than one count but fewer than ten. V and J are TRBV9 and TRBJ1-3; 12 bases are shared with TRBD1. Germline values: CDR1 SGDLS, CDR2 YYNGEE. After removal of 0 bases from V and 2 bases from J, the junction contained 3 bases not matched to a gene. CDR3 length equals 17 residues. CDR3 coding DNA: TGTGCCAGCAGCGTAGTGGGGGACAGGGGGCCTGGAAACACCATATATTTT. This sequence encodes CASSVVGDRGPGNTIYF. Full variable domain (remainder filled in from reference TRBV9 and TRBJ1-3): DSGVTQTPKHLITATGQRVTLRCSPRSGDLSVYWYQQSLDQGLQFLIQYYNGEERAKGNILERFSAQQFPDLHSELNLSSLELGDSALYFCASSVVGDRGPGNTIYFGEGSWLTVV.

In this sample, this clone turned up once. The chain recombines TRBV7-9 with TRBJ2-5, with 11 bases matching TRBD2. V dropped 1 base and J dropped 3; count of bases not matched to a gene: 10. Germline V gene sequence: CDR1 SEHNR, CDR2 FQNEAQ (reference sequence). The CDR3 runs to 18 residues. The CDR3 sequence: CASSLVTLAGVWEETQYF. DNA of the CDR3: TGTGCCAGCAGCTTAGTTACACTAGCGGGAGTTTGGGAAGAGACCCAGTACTTC.

The chain has TRBV29-1 and TRBJ2-5; 11 nucleotides align to TRBD2. This CDR3 is 13 amino acids long. Germline loops: CDR1 SQVTM, CDR2 ANQGSEA. Losses at the gene ends were 7 bases for V and 5 bases for J; bases not matched to a gene: 6. CDR3 in amino acids: CSALAGGRETQYF. The CDR3 DNA follows: TGCAGCGCGTTAGCGGGGGGGCGCGAGACCCAGTACTTC. Supplemented by reference TRBV29-1 and TRBJ2-5, the full variable domain reads SAVISQKPSRDICQRGTSLTIQCQVDSQVTMMFWYRQQPGQSLTLIATANQGSEATYESGFVIDKFPISRPNLTFSTLTVSNMSPEDSSIYLCSALAGGRETQYFGPGTRLLVL.

The chain is built from TRBV27 and TRBJ2-3, with D perhaps given as TRBD1 or TRBD2 (5 bases each). Looked up from germline, CDR1 is MNHEY and CDR2 is SMNVEV (reference sequence). V lost 3 bases and J 5 bases, leaving 9 bases between the germline ends. CDR3 length equals 13 residues. CDR3 coding DNA: TGTGCCAGCAGTTTCGAGGGGTTAGATACGCAGTATTTT. Encoded protein: CASSFEGLDTQYF.

J is TRBJ1-1 and V is TRBV2; D gene unclear. Germline loops: CDR1 SNHLY, CDR2 FYNNEI. Trimming left V 3 bases short and J 1 base short, with 6 bases between. The CDR3 extends over 13 amino acids. The CDR3 spells CASSEGWNTEAFF. CDR3 in DNA: TGTGCCAGCAGTGAGGGGTGGAACACTGAAGCTTTCTTT.

This chain joins TRBV5-1 and TRBJ1-5; 7 bases line up with TRBD1. The CDR3 is made up of 13 amino acids. Germline loops: CDR1 SGHRS, CDR2 YFSETQ. Unmatched junction bases numbered 3, after V lost 4 bases and J lost 5 bases. CDR3 nucleotides: TGCGCCAGCAGCGTCGACAGGGATCAGCCCCAGCATTTT. Translation gives CASSVDRDQPQHF.

The chain uses TRBV24-1 and TRBJ2-2; 8 bases are a match to TRBD2. CDR1 is KGHDR and CDR2 is SFDVKD in the germline V gene. The CDR3 covers 15 residues. The junction had 5 bases not matched to a gene; V was cut back by 3 bases and J by 6 bases. As DNA, the CDR3 is TGTGCCACCAGTGATCCCACCGGGGGGGCCGGGGAGCTGTTTTTT. It specifies CATSDPTGGAGELFF.

The gene calls are TRBV24-1 and TRBJ2-2, with D perhaps matching TRBD1 (6 bases). This CDR3 has 15 residues. The germline V gene encodes CDR1 KGHDR and CDR2 SFDVKD. V gave up 2 bases and J gave up 2 bases, with 8 bases separating them. The CDR3 here is CATSDSGHNTGELFF. CDR3 nucleotide sequence: TGTGCCACCAGTGATTCGGGACATAACACCGGGGAGCTGTTTTTT.

The V call is TRBV6-5, the J call TRBJ2-1; the match to TRBD2 covers 7 bases. The V gene end was trimmed by 6 bases and the J gene end by 12 bases; junction bases not matched to a gene: 5. In germline, CDR1 is MNHEY, CDR2 SVGAGI. The CDR3 length is 11 residues. The CDR3 loop is CASRRGILQFF. As DNA, the CDR3 is TGTGCCAGCAGGCGGGGGATTTTGCAGTTCTTC.

The chain recombines TRBV4-1 with TRBJ2-1; D gene uncertain. CDR3 length: 12 amino acids. Germline V CDR1 and CDR2: MGHRA, YSYEKL. Trimming took off 3 bases at V and 7 bases at J, with 7 bases between the two ends. The CDR3 region has the DNA TGCGCCAGCAGCCACCGGAGTAATGAGCAGTTCTTC. It translates to CASSHRSNEQFF.

This clone was counted once. V is TRBV6-5 and J is TRBJ1-2; TRBD1 is a possible D gene (5 bases). The CDR3 is 14 amino acids. Trimming stripped 2 bases from V and 0 bases from J, with 7 bases between. Germline CDR1 reads MNHEY; CDR2 reads SVGAGI. The CDR3 nucleotides read TGTGCCAGCAGTTACGTAGGGGCTAACTATGGCTACACCTTC. Translated, it gives CASSYVGANYGYTF.

V is TRBV6-1 and J is TRBJ2-7; no clear D gene. Trimming took 3 bases from V and 2 from J, leaving 2 bases between them. The CDR3 has 11 residues. CDR1 and CDR2 from the germline V gene are MNHNS and SASEGT. CDR3 nucleotides: TGTGCCAGCAGTGAGGCCTACGAGCAGTACTTC. It is translated as CASSEAYEQYF.

The chain combines TRBV6-5 with TRBJ1-4, with 7 bases lining up with TRBD1. V lost 9 bases to trimming and J lost 4 bases; unmatched junction nucleotides: 8. CDR1 is MNHEY, CDR2 SVGAGI, per germline. CDR3 length: 14 amino acids. CDR3 sequence reads: CASRRTGFNEKLFF. CDR3 DNA sequence: TGTGCCAGTCGAAGGACAGGATTTAATGAAAAACTGTTTTTT.

This chain joins TRBV19 and TRBJ2-1; 10 bases map to TRBD2. The CDR3 runs 18 residues. Germline CDR1 and CDR2: LNHDA and SQIVND (reference sequence). After removal of 1 base from V and 7 bases from J, the junction contained 13 bases not matched to a gene. The CDR3 sequence: CASSIVFRLAGERNEQFF. The CDR3, as DNA: TGTGCCAGTAGTATAGTTTTCCGACTAGCGGGCGAGAGAAATGAGCAGTTCTTC.

This clone was detected a few times. J is TRBJ1-4 and V is TRBV6-5, with unresolved D. Germline V gives CDR1 MNHEY, CDR2 SVGAGI. This CDR3 comprises 16 residues. Trimming cost V 0 bases and J 5 bases, with 13 bases left between them. CDR3 loop: CASSYSKSTLNEKLFF. In nucleotides, the CDR3 is TGTGCCAGCAGTTACTCTAAGTCGACCTTAAATGAAAAACTGTTTTTT.

CDR3 sequence reads: CAISTNYGYTF. In DNA, the CDR3 is TGTGCCATCAGTACTAACTATGGCTACACCTTC. The chain joins TRBV10-3 to TRBJ1-2; no clear D. This CDR3 has 11 residues. Trimming took off 5 bases at V and 0 bases at J, with 1 base between the two ends. The germline CDR1 and CDR2 sequences are ENHRY and SYGVKD.

The table lists this clone with a count of one. The V and J genes are TRBV7-2 and TRBJ2-1; D gene unclear. The CDR3 sequence is 13 residues long. Trimming stripped 5 bases from V and 9 bases from J, with 14 bases between. Germline loops: CDR1 SGHTA, CDR2 FQGNSA. CDR3 sequence: CASSAAPWSEQFF. DNA of the CDR3: TGTGCCAGCAGCGCCGCCCCATGGAGTGAGCAGTTCTTC. Combining the CDR3 with reference TRBV7-2 and TRBJ2-1 gives the whole variable domain GAGVSQSPSNKVTEKGKDVELRCDPISGHTALYWYRQSLGQGLEFLIYFQGNSAPDKSGLPSDRFSAERTGGSVSTLTIQRTQQEDSAVYLCASSAAPWSEQFFGPGTRLTVL.

The V and J genes are TRBV19 and TRBJ2-6, with unresolved D. Germline assignment: CDR1 LNHDA and CDR2 SQIVND (reference sequence). CDR3 length: 14 residues. V was clipped by 4 bases and J by 0 bases, with 4 bases between them. The CDR3: CASSTFSGANVLTF. As DNA, the CDR3 is TGTGCCAGTAGTACGTTCTCTGGGGCCAACGTCCTGACTTTC.

The rearrangement uses TRBV27 and TRBJ1-4, with a weak D call TRBD1 (5 bases). Germline CDR1 reads MNHEY; CDR2 reads SMNVEV (reference sequence). The V gene lost 11 bases and the J gene lost 2 bases, with 24 bases spanning the gap. This CDR3 region has 17 residues. This chain's CDR3 is CAPTRQGRITTNEKLFF. The CDR3 DNA follows: TGTGCCCCCACGAGGCAGGGTAGGATAACGACTAATGAAAAACTGTTTTTT.

Written as DNA, the CDR3 is TGCGCCAGCAGCTTTGGGGGGCTAAGCACAGATACGCAGTATTTT. Residues: CASSFGGLSTDTQYF. The chain joins TRBV5-1 to TRBJ2-3; D may be TRBD1 or TRBD2 (6 bases each). The V gene lost 2 bases and the J gene lost 0 bases, with 10 bases spanning the gap. The CDR3 consists of 15 residues. Germline lookup yields CDR1 SGHRS and CDR2 YFSETQ.

The V gene is TRBV7-9, the J gene TRBJ2-1, with a weak D call TRBD2 (6 bases). CDR1 and CDR2 from the germline V gene are SEHNR and FQNEAQ (reference sequence). This CDR3 is built from 14 residues. Trimming took 2 bases from V and 4 from J, leaving 9 bases between them. CDR3 sequence (DNA): TGTGCCAGCAGCTTAAGTAGCGGTTACAATGAGCAGTTCTTC. Amino acid sequence: CASSLSSGYNEQFF.

The CDR3 DNA sequence: TGCGCCAGCAGCTTGGGGGGACATCCTAACACTGAAGCTTTCTTT. It yields the protein CASSLGGHPNTEAFF. The chain combines TRBV5-1 with TRBJ1-1; tentatively, D is TRBD1 (6 bases). The CDR3 totals 15 residues. The germline V and J ends were trimmed by 0 bases and 2 bases, with 11 bases remaining between them. Germline CDR1 and CDR2: SGHRS and YFSETQ.

This chain links TRBV12-3 or TRBV12-4 with TRBJ2-1, with D unclear. CDR3 length: 13 amino acids. Trimming took off 1 base at V and 3 bases at J, with 4 bases between the two ends. CDR3 nucleotides: TGTGCCAGCAGTTTAGGGTTCTACAATGAGCAGTTCTTC. This translates into CASSLGFYNEQFF.

J is TRBJ2-2 and V is TRBV4-1; a weak D match, TRBD2 (5 bases). V was clipped by 4 bases and J by 5 bases, with 11 bases between them. CDR3 length equals 14 residues. The germline CDR1 and CDR2 sequences are MGHRA and YSYEKL. For the CDR3, the DNA is TGCGCCAGCAGCCCGTACGGGGTAACCGGGGAGCTGTTTTTT. Its translation: CASSPYGVTGELFF.

Only a few counts were recorded for this clone. This rearrangement joins TRBV4-3 to TRBJ2-7; perhaps TRBD1 as D (6 bases). Germline loops: CDR1 LGHNA, CDR2 YSLEER. V lost 0 bases to trimming and J lost 6 bases, with 12 bases between them. The CDR3 consists of 14 residues. CDR3: CASSQDSQGTEQYF. DNA for the CDR3: TGCGCCAGCAGCCAAGATAGCCAGGGGACCGAGCAGTACTTC.

V gene TRBV21-1 combines with J gene TRBJ2-7; the D call of TRBD2 is as the table states it, not checked on the DNA. TRBV21-1 is shown as a pseudogene. CDR3 size: 14 residues. CDR3 sequence: CASSKEEGSYEQYF. The CDR3 DNA is TGTGCCAGCAGCAAAGAGGAGGGATCCTACGAGCAGTACTTC.

V usage is TRBV11-3 and J usage is TRBJ1-6; the D is unclear. Germline loops: CDR1 SGHNT, CDR2 YENEEA. The CDR3 spans 14 residues. Trimming took off 7 bases at V and 7 bases at J, with 14 bases between the two ends. The CDR3 coding sequence is TGTGCCAGCACCCAATTAGGACTAAATTCACCCCTCCACTTT. It is translated as CASTQLGLNSPLHF.

As DNA, the CDR3 is TGTGCCAGCAGCTTCGACCCTGCCTACGAGCAGTACTTC. Amino acids: CASSFDPAYEQYF. The chain is built from TRBV11-1 and TRBJ2-7; D not certain. CDR3 length: 13 residues. Germline CDR1 SGHAT, CDR2 FQDESV (reference sequence). Trimming stripped 3 bases from V and 2 bases from J, with 8 bases between.

CDR3 protein: CASSLAIRTDTQYF. The CDR3, as DNA: TGTGCCAGCAGCTTAGCTATAAGGACAGATACGCAGTATTTT. The V and J genes are TRBV7-2 and TRBJ2-3; D is uncertain. This CDR3 region has 14 residues. Germline V CDR1 and CDR2: SGHTA, FQGNSA. Trimming left V 0 bases short and J 3 bases short, with 7 bases between.

The genes are TRBV18 and TRBJ1-1, with a possible D match to TRBD1 (5 bases). The V end was cut by 5 bases, the J end by 1 base, with 11 bases between. Germline assignment: CDR1 KGHSH and CDR2 LQKENI. The CDR3 covers 14 residues. CDR3 sequence: CASSGRVQNTEAFF. DNA of the CDR3: TGTGCCAGCTCAGGCAGGGTCCAGAACACTGAAGCTTTCTTT.